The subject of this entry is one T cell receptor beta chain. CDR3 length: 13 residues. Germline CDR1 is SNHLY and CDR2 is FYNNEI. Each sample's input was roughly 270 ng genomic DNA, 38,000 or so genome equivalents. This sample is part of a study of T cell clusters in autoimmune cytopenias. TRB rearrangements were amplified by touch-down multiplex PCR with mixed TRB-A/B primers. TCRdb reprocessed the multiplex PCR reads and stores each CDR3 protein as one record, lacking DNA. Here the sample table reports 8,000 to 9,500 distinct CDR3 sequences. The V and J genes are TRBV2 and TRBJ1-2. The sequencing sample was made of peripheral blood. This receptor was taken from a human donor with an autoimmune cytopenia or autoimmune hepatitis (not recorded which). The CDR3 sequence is CASSEGIQSPYTF.